Listed below are T cell receptor beta chains from one sample, sequenced in a study of tumor-infiltrating lymphocytes in primary liver carcinoma. TCRdb itself ran the multiplex PCR reads through MiXCR, one entry per CDR3 protein. The data show over 250,000 distinct CDR3 sequences, roughly three fifths seen once. What was sequenced was peripheral blood. The source of these receptors is a woman under 40 with primary liver carcinoma and hepatitis B virus infection. Each CDR3 is given with its conserved first and last residue. Fields, in order: J gene, V gene, clone size, CDR3 protein. Only some rows state a clone size, as once, few, many or a class for expanded clones.

j_gene: TRBJ2-2; v_gene: TRBV6-1; abundance: NA; CDR3aa: CASKRGPGKDEELFF
j_gene: TRBJ2-5; v_gene: TRBV5-4; abundance: once; CDR3aa: CACRTGTSGRRFQETQYF
j_gene: TRBJ2-7; v_gene: TRBV6-5; abundance: NA; CDR3aa: CASSLSLAGGEQYF
j_gene: TRBJ2-5; v_gene: TRBV11-2; abundance: NA; CDR3aa: CTSSPRTSGLYEAQYF
j_gene: TRBJ2-1; v_gene: TRBV11-1; abundance: NA; CDR3aa: CAISLRGVAIF
j_gene: TRBJ1-3; v_gene: TRBV6-1; abundance: NA; CDR3aa: CASSNRGVAGNTIYF
j_gene: TRBJ1-5; v_gene: TRBV6-1; abundance: NA; CDR3aa: CASSGDRAFAQPQHF
j_gene: TRBJ1-2; v_gene: TRBV6-5; abundance: once; CDR3aa: CASVVLDRANGYTF
j_gene: TRBJ2-5; v_gene: TRBV7-8; abundance: few; CDR3aa: CASSLVPDRSKQETQYF
j_gene: TRBJ2-7; v_gene: TRBV11-2; abundance: NA; CDR3aa: CASSISYYEQYF
j_gene: TRBJ1-1; v_gene: TRBV5-8; abundance: NA; CDR3aa: CASSVGMNTEAFF
j_gene: TRBJ2-1; v_gene: TRBV13; abundance: NA; CDR3aa: CASSGTGSYIEQFF
j_gene: TRBJ2-1; v_gene: TRBV4-2; abundance: NA; CDR3aa: CASSPDSRGEGYNEQFF
j_gene: TRBJ2-1; v_gene: TRBV28; abundance: NA; CDR3aa: CASREGPGQGYYNEQFF
j_gene: TRBJ2-7; v_gene: TRBV29-1; abundance: many; CDR3aa: CSVERDAYEQYF
j_gene: TRBJ2-5; v_gene: TRBV7-8; abundance: once; CDR3aa: CASNLEASGSSGETRYF
j_gene: TRBJ1-5; v_gene: TRBV6-1; abundance: NA; CDR3aa: CASVDPGGNQPQHF
j_gene: TRBJ2-7; v_gene: TRBV6-5; abundance: NA; CDR3aa: CASGGGLAYEQYF
j_gene: TRBJ1-1; v_gene: TRBV6-5; abundance: NA; CDR3aa: CGSSPLTRNTEAFF
j_gene: TRBJ1-2; v_gene: TRBV7-9; abundance: NA; CDR3aa: CASSGVQNYGYTF
j_gene: TRBJ2-7; v_gene: TRBV13; abundance: once; CDR3aa: CADSHRGPNYEQCF
j_gene: TRBJ2-2; v_gene: TRBV6-1; abundance: few; CDR3aa: CASIRFTGDGAGELFF
j_gene: TRBJ2-5; v_gene: TRBV12-3/TRBV12-4; abundance: NA; CDR3aa: CASSPGLAKETLYF
j_gene: TRBJ2-1; v_gene: TRBV4-1; abundance: many; CDR3aa: CASSHGTLSYNEQFF
j_gene: NA; v_gene: TRBV12-3/TRBV12-4; abundance: NA; CDR3aa: CASRQDLLYEQFF
j_gene: TRBJ1-3; v_gene: TRBV12-3/TRBV12-4; abundance: NA; CDR3aa: CATSLAEGHSGNTIYF
j_gene: TRBJ1-1; v_gene: TRBV5-4; abundance: few; CDR3aa: CASSFPGQGDFDTEAFF
j_gene: TRBJ2-1; v_gene: TRBV5-1; abundance: few; CDR3aa: CASSLAGTTTYNEQFF
j_gene: TRBJ1-5; v_gene: TRBV6-1; abundance: NA; CDR3aa: CASRRNGSNRPQHF
j_gene: TRBJ2-5; v_gene: TRBV24-1; abundance: NA; CDR3aa: CATSDFQGRGETQYF
j_gene: TRBJ2-5; v_gene: TRBV11-2; abundance: many; CDR3aa: CASSWDRATQYF
j_gene: TRBJ2-7; v_gene: TRBV29-1; abundance: few; CDR3aa: CSATSSFDSYEQYF
j_gene: TRBJ1-1; v_gene: TRBV6-5; abundance: NA; CDR3aa: CASSNYRGLVNTEVFF
j_gene: TRBJ2-5; v_gene: TRBV29-1; abundance: NA; CDR3aa: CSIDLGGVETQYF
j_gene: TRBJ2-7; v_gene: TRBV6-5; abundance: NA; CDR3aa: CASSYAGARGSRAEQYF
j_gene: TRBJ2-1; v_gene: TRBV7-9; abundance: NA; CDR3aa: CASSFLAGRNNEQFF
j_gene: TRBJ2-3; v_gene: TRBV29-1; abundance: NA; CDR3aa: CSVGALGGGVTDMQYF
j_gene: TRBJ2-2; v_gene: TRBV12-3/TRBV12-4; abundance: NA; CDR3aa: CASTSDAGELFF
j_gene: TRBJ2-1; v_gene: TRBV5-6; abundance: once; CDR3aa: CAGTGEGGDSYNEQFF
j_gene: TRBJ1-1; v_gene: TRBV6-5; abundance: few; CDR3aa: CASSLGVGRAFF
j_gene: TRBJ2-3; v_gene: TRBV10-3; abundance: NA; CDR3aa: CAISESLNWASDTQYF
j_gene: TRBJ2-3; v_gene: TRBV11-2; abundance: NA; CDR3aa: CASSPTSGSLIGTDTQYF
j_gene: TRBJ1-2; v_gene: TRBV12-3/TRBV12-4; abundance: many; CDR3aa: CASTSRGYGYTF
j_gene: TRBJ2-1; v_gene: TRBV4-1; abundance: NA; CDR3aa: CASGLLSSYNELFF
j_gene: TRBJ1-5; v_gene: TRBV11-2; abundance: NA; CDR3aa: CASSSRGYGSQPRHF
j_gene: TRBJ2-3; v_gene: TRBV11-2; abundance: NA; CDR3aa: CASSLGERYGVVDTDTQYF
j_gene: TRBJ2-1; v_gene: TRBV11-2; abundance: NA; CDR3aa: CASGLGWESVEHFF
j_gene: TRBJ2-5; v_gene: TRBV13; abundance: NA; CDR3aa: CASSLRGQKETQYF
j_gene: TRBJ1-2; v_gene: TRBV10-2; abundance: NA; CDR3aa: CASGGTGDYGYTF
j_gene: TRBJ2-7; v_gene: TRBV29-1; abundance: many; CDR3aa: CSGRLAGSYEQYF
j_gene: TRBJ2-7; v_gene: TRBV4-1; abundance: NA; CDR3aa: CASSQVSAGGSYEQYF
j_gene: TRBJ1-1; v_gene: TRBV14; abundance: many; CDR3aa: CASSLAGMNTEAFF